Listed here are 10 T cell receptor beta chains from one sample, sequenced in a study of blood T cell repertoires in COVID-19. Profiled with immunoSEQ multiplex PCR; TCRdb holds only in-frame clones, not every one. The sample shows some 70,000 clones, about 86% of them seen only once. The sequencing input was peripheral blood. The receptors here all came from an older woman with acute or convalescent COVID-19.

This chain connects TRBV15 to TRBJ2-4, with D possibly being TRBD2 (6 bases). V was cut by 5 bases and J by 0 bases, with 17 bases left in between. Germline CDR1 reads LNHNV; CDR2 reads YYDKDF (reference sequence). This CDR3 spans 17 amino acids. CDR3 residues: CATSLPGEALAKNIQYF. CDR3 DNA: TGTGCCACCAGCCTTCCCGGGGAGGCTTTAGCCAAAAACATTCAGTACTTC.

The rearrangement uses TRBV4-2 and TRBJ2-2; 9 nucleotides align to TRBD1. The CDR3 consists of 16 residues. The germline gives CDR1 LGHNA, CDR2 YNFKEQ. V shed 1 base and J 5 bases; nucleotides not matched to a gene: 5. CDR3: CASSQAAGTGTGELFF. DNA of the CDR3: TGTGCCAGCAGCCAAGCGGCCGGGACAGGGACCGGGGAGCTGTTTTTT.

Concerning this clone itself: The junction departs from the called germline gene at one end, perhaps through a read error. This chain joins TRBV6-1 and TRBJ1-1; TRBD1 matches 7 bases. There are 12 residues in the CDR3. Germline CDR1 reads MNHNS; CDR2 reads SASEGT. This CDR3 reads CASSEYWDSEFF. As DNA, the CDR3 is TGTGCCAGCAGTGAATATTGGGACAGTGAGTTCTTC.

The chain joins TRBV3-1 (or the pseudogene TRBV3-2) to TRBJ1-2, with D uncertain. Trimming stripped 1 base from V and 3 bases from J, with 12 bases between. The germline CDR1 and CDR2 sequences are LGHDT and YNNKEL (reference sequence). The CDR3 runs 15 residues. In nucleotides, the CDR3 is TGTGCCAGCAGCCAAGCCTTTACGGGAGACTATGGCTACACCTTC. This gives the protein CASSQAFTGDYGYTF.

Note on this clone: An end of the junction differs from the germline gene, which may be a read error. Other DNA sequences in this sample translate to the same CDR3. The J gene is TRBJ2-2, the V gene TRBV12-3 or TRBV12-4; D unresolved. The CDR3 is 12 residues long. CDR3 bases: TGCGCCAGCAGTCCCCCCGCCGGGGAGCTGTTTTTT. Its translation: CASSPPAGELFF.

This clone has just a few counts. The chain links TRBV7-2 to TRBJ1-2; TRBD1 might be the D (6 bases). This CDR3 spans 13 amino acids. V lost 5 bases and J 7 bases, leaving 14 bases between the germline ends. Per the germline V gene, CDR1 is SGHTA and CDR2 is FQGNSA. In DNA, the CDR3 is TGTGCCAGCAGCGCAAAGGGGGATCTTGGCTACACCTTC. It codes for CASSAKGDLGYTF.

J is TRBJ2-7 and V is TRBV21-1; the table's D call, TRBD1, has no DNA check behind it. TRBV21-1 is listed as a pseudogene. There are 14 residues in the CDR3. The CDR3 sequence: CASSKMDGHYEQYF. The CDR3 bases are TGTGCCAGCAGCAAAATGGACGGACACTACGAGCAGTACTTC.

This clone was recorded only once. The chain recombines TRBV11-2 with TRBJ1-5; the D gene is possibly TRBD1 (5 bases). Looked up from germline, CDR1 is SGHAT and CDR2 is FQNNGV. V dropped 1 base and J dropped 7 bases, with 14 bases sitting between them. The CDR3 covers 15 residues. For the CDR3, the DNA is TGTGCCAGCAGCTTAGGTTTGGGGGGAGGGCAGCCCCAGCATTTT. It is translated as CASSLGLGGGQPQHF.

J is TRBJ2-7 and V is TRBV6-5, with TRBD2 as a possible D gene (5 bases). Germline CDR1 MNHEY, CDR2 SVGAGI. V shed 5 bases and J shed 1 base, with 12 bases lying between them. This CDR3 spans 14 amino acids. CDR3 bases: TGTGCCAGCAGTCCTAGCTTTGTGTCCTACGAGCAGTACTTC. Protein: CASSPSFVSYEQYF.

This clone was observed once. The rearrangement links TRBV5-1 to TRBJ1-2; 12 bases line up with TRBD1. The V gene's germline CDR1 is SGHRS and CDR2 YFSETQ. The CDR3 has 14 amino acids. The V segment lost 1 base and the J segment 8 bases; nucleotides outside the gene matches: 3. The CDR3: CASSLSGTGGGYTF. CDR3 nucleotides: TGCGCCAGCAGCTTGAGCGGGACAGGGGGCGGCTACACCTTC.